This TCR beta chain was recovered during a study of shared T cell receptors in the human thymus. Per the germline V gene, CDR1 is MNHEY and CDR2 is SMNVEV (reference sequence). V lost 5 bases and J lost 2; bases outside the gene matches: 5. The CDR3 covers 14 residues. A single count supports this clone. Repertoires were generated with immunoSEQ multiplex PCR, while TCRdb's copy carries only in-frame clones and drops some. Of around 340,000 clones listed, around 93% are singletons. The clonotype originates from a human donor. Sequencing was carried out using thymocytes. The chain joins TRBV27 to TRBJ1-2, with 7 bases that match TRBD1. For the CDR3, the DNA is TGTGCCAGCAGTCAGGGGGGGGTCAACTATGGCTACACCTTC. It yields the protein CASSQGGVNYGYTF.